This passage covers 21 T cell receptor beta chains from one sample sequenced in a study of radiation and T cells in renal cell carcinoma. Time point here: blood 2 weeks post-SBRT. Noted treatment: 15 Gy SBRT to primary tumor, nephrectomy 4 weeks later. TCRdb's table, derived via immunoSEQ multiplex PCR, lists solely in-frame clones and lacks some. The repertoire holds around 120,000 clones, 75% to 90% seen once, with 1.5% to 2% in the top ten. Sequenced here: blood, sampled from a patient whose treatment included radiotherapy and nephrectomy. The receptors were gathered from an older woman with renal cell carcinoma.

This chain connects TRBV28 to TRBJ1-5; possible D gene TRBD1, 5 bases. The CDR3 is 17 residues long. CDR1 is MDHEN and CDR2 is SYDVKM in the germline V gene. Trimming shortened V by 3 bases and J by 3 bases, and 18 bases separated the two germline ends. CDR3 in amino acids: CASSFTGLPETNQPQHF. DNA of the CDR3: TGTGCCAGCAGTTTCACAGGCCTACCAGAGACCAATCAGCCCCAGCATTTT.

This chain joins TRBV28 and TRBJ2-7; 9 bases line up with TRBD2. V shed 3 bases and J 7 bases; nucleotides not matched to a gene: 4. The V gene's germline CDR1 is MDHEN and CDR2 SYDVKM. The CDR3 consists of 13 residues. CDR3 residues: CASSFGLAGEQYF. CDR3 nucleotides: TGTGCCAGCAGTTTCGGGCTAGCGGGGGAGCAGTACTTC.

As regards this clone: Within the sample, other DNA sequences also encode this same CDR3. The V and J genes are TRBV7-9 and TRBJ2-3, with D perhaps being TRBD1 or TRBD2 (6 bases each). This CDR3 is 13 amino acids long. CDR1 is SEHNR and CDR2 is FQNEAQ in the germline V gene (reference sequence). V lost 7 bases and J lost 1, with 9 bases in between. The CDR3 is CASKRGGTDTQYF. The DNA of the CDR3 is TGTGCCAGCAAGAGGGGGGGCACAGATACGCAGTATTTT.

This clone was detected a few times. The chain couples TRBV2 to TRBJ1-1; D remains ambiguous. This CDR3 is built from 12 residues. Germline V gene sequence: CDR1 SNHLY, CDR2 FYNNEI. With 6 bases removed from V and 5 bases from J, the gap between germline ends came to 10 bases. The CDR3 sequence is CASRHSRTEAFF. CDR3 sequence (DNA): TGTGCCAGCAGACACTCGAGAACTGAAGCTTTCTTT.

The CDR3 loop reads CASSSQASLVAEAFF. In DNA form, the CDR3 reads TGTGCCAGCAGCTCACAGGCTTCCCTCGTCGCTGAAGCTTTCTTT. The V and J genes are TRBV11-1 and TRBJ1-1; possibly TRBD1 for D (5 bases). Trimming cost V 4 bases and J 6 bases, with 18 bases left between them. CDR3 length: 15 residues. In germline, CDR1 is SGHAT, CDR2 FQDESV (reference sequence).

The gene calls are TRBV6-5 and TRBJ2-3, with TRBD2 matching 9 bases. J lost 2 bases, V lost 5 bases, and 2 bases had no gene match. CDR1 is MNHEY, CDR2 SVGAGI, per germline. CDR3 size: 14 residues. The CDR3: CASSRTSATDTQYF. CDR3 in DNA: TGTGCCAGCAGTCGGACTAGCGCCACAGATACGCAGTATTTT.

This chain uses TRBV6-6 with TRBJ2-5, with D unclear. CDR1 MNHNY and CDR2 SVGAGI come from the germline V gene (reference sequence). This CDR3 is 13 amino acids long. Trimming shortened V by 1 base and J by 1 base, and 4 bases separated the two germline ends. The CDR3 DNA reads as TGTGCCAGCAGTTACTGGCCCCAAGAGACCCAGTACTTC. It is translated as CASSYWPQETQYF.

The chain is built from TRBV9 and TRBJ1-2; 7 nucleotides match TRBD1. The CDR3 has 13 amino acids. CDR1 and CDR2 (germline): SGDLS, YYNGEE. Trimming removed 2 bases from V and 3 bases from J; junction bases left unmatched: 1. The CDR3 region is CASSVGTDYGYTF. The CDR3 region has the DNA TGTGCCAGCAGCGTTGGGACAGACTATGGCTACACCTTC.

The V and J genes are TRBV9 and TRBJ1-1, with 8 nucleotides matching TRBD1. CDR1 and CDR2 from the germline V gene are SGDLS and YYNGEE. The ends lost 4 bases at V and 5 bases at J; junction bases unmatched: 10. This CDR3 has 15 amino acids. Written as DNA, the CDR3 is TGTGCCAGCAGCTTTTATCAGGGGGCGGTTACTGAAGCTTTCTTT. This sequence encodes CASSFYQGAVTEAFF.

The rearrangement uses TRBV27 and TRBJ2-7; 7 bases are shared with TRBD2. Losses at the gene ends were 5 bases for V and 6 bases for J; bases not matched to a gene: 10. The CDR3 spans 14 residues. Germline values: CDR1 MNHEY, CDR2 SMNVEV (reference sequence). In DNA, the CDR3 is TGTGCCAGCAGTCCCCGGAAGGGGAGGGGCGAGCAGTACTTC. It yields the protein CASSPRKGRGEQYF.

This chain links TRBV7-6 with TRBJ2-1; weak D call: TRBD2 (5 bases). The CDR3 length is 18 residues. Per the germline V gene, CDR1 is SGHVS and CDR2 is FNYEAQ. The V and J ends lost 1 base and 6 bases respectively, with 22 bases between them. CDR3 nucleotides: TGTGCCAGCAGCTTAGACGGACTTCTTTATCCCTCTTTCAATGAGCAGTTCTTC. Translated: CASSLDGLLYPSFNEQFF.

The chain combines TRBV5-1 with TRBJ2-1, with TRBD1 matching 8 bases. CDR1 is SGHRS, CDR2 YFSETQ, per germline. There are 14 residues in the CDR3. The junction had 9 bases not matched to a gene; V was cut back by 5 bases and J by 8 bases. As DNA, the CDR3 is TGCGCCAGCAGTAATGGACAGGGCGCCCATGAGCAGTTCTTC. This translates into CASSNGQGAHEQFF.

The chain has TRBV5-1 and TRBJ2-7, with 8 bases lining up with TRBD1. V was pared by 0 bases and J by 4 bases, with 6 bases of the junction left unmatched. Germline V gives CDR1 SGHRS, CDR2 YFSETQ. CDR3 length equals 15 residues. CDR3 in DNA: TGCGCCAGCAGCTTGGCTCCAGGACAGGGTTACGAGCAGTACTTC. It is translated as CASSLAPGQGYEQYF.

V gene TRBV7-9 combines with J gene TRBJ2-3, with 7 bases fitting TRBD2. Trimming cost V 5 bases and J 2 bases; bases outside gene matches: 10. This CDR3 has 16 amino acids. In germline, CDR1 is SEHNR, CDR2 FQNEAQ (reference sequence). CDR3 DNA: TGTGCCAGCAGCCGCCGCCGGCTAGCGGACACAGATACGCAGTATTTT. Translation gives CASSRRRLADTDTQYF. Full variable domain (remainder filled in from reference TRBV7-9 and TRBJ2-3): DTGVSQNPRHKITKRGQNVTFRCDPISEHNRLYWYRQTLGQGPEFLTYFQNEAQLEKSRLLSDRFSAERPKGSFSTLEIQRTEQGDSAMYLCASSRRRLADTDTQYFGPGTRLTVL.

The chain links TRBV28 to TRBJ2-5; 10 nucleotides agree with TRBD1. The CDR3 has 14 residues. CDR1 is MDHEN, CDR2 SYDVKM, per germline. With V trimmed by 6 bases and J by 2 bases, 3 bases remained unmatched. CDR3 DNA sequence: TGTGCCAGCAGAGGGACAGGGGCACAAGAGACCCAGTACTTC. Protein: CASRGTGAQETQYF.

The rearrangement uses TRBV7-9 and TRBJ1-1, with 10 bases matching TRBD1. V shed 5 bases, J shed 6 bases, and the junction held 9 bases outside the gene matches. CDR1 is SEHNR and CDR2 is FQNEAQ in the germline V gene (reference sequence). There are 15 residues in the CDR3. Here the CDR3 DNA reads TGTGCCAGCAGCCCCCGGGACAGGGGATCAGCTGAAGCTTTCTTT. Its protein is CASSPRDRGSAEAFF.

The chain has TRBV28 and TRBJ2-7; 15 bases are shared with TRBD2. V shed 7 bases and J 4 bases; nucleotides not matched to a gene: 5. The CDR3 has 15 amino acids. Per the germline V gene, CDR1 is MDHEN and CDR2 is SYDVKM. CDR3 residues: CASTSGLAGGYEQYF. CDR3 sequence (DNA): TGTGCCAGCACCTCGGGACTAGCGGGAGGTTACGAGCAGTACTTC.

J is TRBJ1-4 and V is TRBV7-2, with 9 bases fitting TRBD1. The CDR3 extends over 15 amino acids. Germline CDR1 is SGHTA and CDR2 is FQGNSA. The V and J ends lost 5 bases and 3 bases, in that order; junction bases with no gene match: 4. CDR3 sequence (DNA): TGTGCCAGCAGCCAACGGACAGGGGCTAATGAAAAACTGTTTTTT. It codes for CASSQRTGANEKLFF. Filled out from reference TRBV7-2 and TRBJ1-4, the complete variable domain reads GAGVSQSPSNKVTEKGKDVELRCDPISGHTALYWYRQSLGQGLEFLIYFQGNSAPDKSGLPSDRFSAERTGGSVSTLTIQRTQQEDSAVYLCASSQRTGANEKLFFGSGTQLSVL.

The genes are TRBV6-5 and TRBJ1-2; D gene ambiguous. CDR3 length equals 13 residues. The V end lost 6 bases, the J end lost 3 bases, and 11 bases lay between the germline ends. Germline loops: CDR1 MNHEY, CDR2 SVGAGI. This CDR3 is CASSRTLYYGYTF. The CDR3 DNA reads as TGTGCCAGCAGCCGGACCTTGTACTATGGCTACACCTTC.

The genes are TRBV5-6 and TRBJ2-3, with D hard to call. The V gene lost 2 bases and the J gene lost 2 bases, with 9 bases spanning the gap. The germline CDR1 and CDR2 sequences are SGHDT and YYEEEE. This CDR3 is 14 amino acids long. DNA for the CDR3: TGTGCCAGCAGCTTTCGACTCTACACAGATACGCAGTATTTT. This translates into CASSFRLYTDTQYF.

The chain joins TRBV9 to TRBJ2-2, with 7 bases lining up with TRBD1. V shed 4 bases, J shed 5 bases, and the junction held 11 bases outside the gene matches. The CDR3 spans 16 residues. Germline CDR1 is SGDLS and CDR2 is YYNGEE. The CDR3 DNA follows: TGTGCCAGCAGCACTTCCCCCAGGGGGAGTACCGGGGAGCTGTTTTTT. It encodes CASSTSPRGSTGELFF.